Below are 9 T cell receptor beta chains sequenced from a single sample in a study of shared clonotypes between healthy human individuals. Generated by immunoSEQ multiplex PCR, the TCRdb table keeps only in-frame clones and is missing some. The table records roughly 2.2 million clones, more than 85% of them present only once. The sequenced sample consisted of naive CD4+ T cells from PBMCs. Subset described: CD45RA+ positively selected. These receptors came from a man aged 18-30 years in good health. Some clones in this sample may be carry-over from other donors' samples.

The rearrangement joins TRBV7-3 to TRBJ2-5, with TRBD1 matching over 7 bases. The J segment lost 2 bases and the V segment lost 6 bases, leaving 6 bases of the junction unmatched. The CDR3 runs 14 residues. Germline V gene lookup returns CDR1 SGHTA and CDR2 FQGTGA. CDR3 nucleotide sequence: TGTGCCAGCAGAAAAGACAGGGATCAAGAGACCCAGTACTTC. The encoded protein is CASRKDRDQETQYF.

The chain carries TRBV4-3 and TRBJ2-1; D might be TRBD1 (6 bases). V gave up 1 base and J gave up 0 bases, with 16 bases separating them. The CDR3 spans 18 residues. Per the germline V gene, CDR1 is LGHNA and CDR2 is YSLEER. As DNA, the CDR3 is TGCGCCAGCAGCCAAGGGATGACAGGATCGAGCTCCTACAATGAGCAGTTCTTC. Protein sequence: CASSQGMTGSSSYNEQFF.

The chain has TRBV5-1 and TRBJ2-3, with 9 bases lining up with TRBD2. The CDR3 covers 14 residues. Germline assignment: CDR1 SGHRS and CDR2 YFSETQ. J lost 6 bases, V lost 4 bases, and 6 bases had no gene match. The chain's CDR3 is CASSVGLASDTQYF. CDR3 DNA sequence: TGCGCCAGCAGCGTGGGACTAGCATCCGATACGCAGTATTTT.

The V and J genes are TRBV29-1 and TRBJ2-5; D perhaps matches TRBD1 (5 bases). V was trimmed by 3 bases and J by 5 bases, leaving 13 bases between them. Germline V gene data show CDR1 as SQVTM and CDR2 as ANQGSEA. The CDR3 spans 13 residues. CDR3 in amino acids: CSVDGQGEETQYF. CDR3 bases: TGCAGCGTTGACGGGCAGGGCGAGGAGACCCAGTACTTC. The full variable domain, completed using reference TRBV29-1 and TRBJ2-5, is SAVISQKPSRDICQRGTSLTIQCQVDSQVTMMFWYRQQPGQSLTLIATANQGSEATYESGFVIDKFPISRPNLTFSTLTVSNMSPEDSSIYLCSVDGQGEETQYFGPGTRLLVL.

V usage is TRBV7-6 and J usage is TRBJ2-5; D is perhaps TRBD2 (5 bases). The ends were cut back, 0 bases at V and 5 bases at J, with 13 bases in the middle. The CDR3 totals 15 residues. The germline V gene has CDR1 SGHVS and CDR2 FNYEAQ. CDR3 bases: TGTGCCAGCAGCTTAGCGTTTGGGCCGGGGGAGACCCAGTACTTC. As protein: CASSLAFGPGETQYF. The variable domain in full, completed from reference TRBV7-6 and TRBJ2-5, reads GAGVSQSPRYKVTKRGQDVALRCDPISGHVSLYWYRQALGQGPEFLTYFNYEAQQDKSGLPNDRFSAERPEGSISTLTIQRTEQRDSAMYRCASSLAFGPGETQYFGPGTRLLVL.

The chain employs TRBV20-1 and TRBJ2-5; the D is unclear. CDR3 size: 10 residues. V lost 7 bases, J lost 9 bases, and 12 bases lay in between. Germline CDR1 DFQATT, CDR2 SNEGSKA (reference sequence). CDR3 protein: CSVVHSAQYF. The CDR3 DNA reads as TGCAGTGTTGTACATTCCGCCCAGTACTTC.

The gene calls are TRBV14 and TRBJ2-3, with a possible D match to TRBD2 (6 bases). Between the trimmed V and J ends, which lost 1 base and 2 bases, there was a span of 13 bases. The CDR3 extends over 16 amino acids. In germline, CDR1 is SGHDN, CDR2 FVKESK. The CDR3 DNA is TGTGCCAGCAGCCAAGGGTCTAGCGTATTCACAGATACGCAGTATTTT. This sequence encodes CASSQGSSVFTDTQYF.

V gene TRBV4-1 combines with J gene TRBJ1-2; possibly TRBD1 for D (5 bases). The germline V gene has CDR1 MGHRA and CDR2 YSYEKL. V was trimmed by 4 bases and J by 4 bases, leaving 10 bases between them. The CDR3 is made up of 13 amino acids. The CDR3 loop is CASSRLGTYGYTF. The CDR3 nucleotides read TGCGCCAGCAGCCGACTCGGGACCTATGGCTACACCTTC.

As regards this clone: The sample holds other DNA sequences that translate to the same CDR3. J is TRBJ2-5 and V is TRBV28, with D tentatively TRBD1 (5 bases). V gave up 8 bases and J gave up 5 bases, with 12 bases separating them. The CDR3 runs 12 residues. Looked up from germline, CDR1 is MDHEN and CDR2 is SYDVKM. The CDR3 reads CASSQGRETQYF. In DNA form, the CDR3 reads TGTGCCAGCTCGCAGGGTCGCGAGACCCAGTACTTC.